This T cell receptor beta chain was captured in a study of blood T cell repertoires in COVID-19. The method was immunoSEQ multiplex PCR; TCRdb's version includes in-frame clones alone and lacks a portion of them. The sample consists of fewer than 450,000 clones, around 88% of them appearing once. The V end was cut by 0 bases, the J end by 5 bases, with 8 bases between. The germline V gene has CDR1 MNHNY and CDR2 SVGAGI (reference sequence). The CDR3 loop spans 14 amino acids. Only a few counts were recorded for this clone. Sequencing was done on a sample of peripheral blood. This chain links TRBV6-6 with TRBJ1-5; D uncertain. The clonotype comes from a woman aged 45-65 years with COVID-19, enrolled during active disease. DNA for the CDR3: TGTGCCAGCAGTTACTCCGGGTGGGATCAGCCCCAGCATTTT. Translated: CASSYSGWDQPQHF.